This T cell receptor beta chain appears in the sequencing data of a study of blood T cell repertoires in COVID-19 (dated by TCRdb to 2018 to 2020). In the study overall: The collaborator samples originated in the United States, Italy and Spain and spanned the acute and convalescent phases of COVID-19. The prospective study material was composed of cDNA or gDNA derived from T cells, B-cell-depleted T cells, or PBMCs. The samples were drawn from two sources: the first 160 participants of the ongoing ImmuneRACE study, and 1,000 to 1,500 subjects contributed by 6 global collaborators. A freely available public database, intended as a resource for researchers studying the immune response to SARS-CoV-2, is where the repertoires were released. Subjects who had been exposed to COVID-19, were actively infected with it, or had recovered from it provided the deeply sampled blood TCRbeta repertoires that made up the dataset. The sample metadata nearly always contained a de-identified subject ID, COVID-19 status, age in years and sex. HLA class I and class II types, where available, came from metadata supplied by the sample provider rather than from assay-based typing.

TCRbeta CDR3 regions were amplified from genomic DNA by means of the immunoSEQ Assay, a bias-controlled multiplex PCR. Per the source publication's procedure: Nucleated cell counts per sample were estimated from amplification of reference gene primers within the assay. To quantify the absolute abundance of each unique TCRbeta CDR3 rearrangement, sequence reads were collapsed and filtered. Productive Simpson clonality was computed per sample as the square root of Simpson's diversity index over productive rearrangements. This immuneACCESS table, as held by TCRdb, lists in-frame sequences with V and J called but not all clones. Of the missing ones, under half trace to an unresolved V gene in checked studies; the others have no known cause. V, J and clone size are those of that table, while D and trimming were read from the DNA. In all, the sample holds over 200,000 clones, and more than 65% of those were seen once. The ten top clones hold about 8% of the sample.

This clone was counted once. Its antigen remains unidentified. It has no much larger one-base neighbor in the sample; base qualities were not kept. Each collaborating institution followed its own protocols to collect whole blood in K2EDTA tubes. For TCRbeta analysis, collaborator samples were shipped as frozen whole blood, as isolated PBMCs, or as DNA extracted from either sample type. Trimming removed 7 bases from V and 7 bases from J, leaving 15 bases between the germline ends. From a lookup of the germline V gene, CDR1 and CDR2 are SQVTM and ANQGSEA. The CDR3, from cysteine to phenylalanine, totals 12 residues. CDR3 DNA is the only sequence kept; it has 36 bases, read in frame from the first base. Overall results and qualifications from the work: How much clinical and demographic metadata was included differed by source and by participant, and the metadata was provided uncurated.

The chain is assembled from TRBV29-1 and TRBJ2-3; too little of a D gene remains to name it. This TCR derives from an elderly woman with acute or convalescent COVID-19. Sequencing used peripheral blood. This receptor carries the CDR3 CSAVGDINTQYF. The nucleotide sequence is TGCAGCGCCGTTGGTGACATTAATACGCAGTATTTT.